The clone carrying this T cell receptor beta chain was counted only a few times. The antigen is unknown. After constant-region reverse-primer amplification, full-length variable regions underwent semi-nested PCR with Nested Universal Primer A. Each CDR3 protein gets one entry after TCRdb re-called the 5' RACE reads with MiXCR. The table records about 40,000 distinct CDR3 sequences, 18% of them present only once. Study results and limitations: Tumor Tregs overlapped most with tumor, then blood, naive CD4+ cells.

V lost 4 bases, J lost 5 bases, and 7 bases stayed unmatched. This CDR3 has 15 residues. CDR1 is SGHVS and CDR2 is FQNEAQ in the germline V gene. This rearrangement joins TRBV7-8 to TRBJ2-5; TRBD1 matches at 10 bases. Input material: naive CD4+ T cells sorted from a lymph node. As to subset: naive CD4+ T cells, CD4+CD45RA+CD25-. The TCR originated in a female donor with breast cancer. CDR3: CASSYDRGRRETQYF. In nucleotides, the CDR3 is TGTGCCAGCAGCTATGACAGGGGGCGGAGGGAGACCCAGTACTTC.